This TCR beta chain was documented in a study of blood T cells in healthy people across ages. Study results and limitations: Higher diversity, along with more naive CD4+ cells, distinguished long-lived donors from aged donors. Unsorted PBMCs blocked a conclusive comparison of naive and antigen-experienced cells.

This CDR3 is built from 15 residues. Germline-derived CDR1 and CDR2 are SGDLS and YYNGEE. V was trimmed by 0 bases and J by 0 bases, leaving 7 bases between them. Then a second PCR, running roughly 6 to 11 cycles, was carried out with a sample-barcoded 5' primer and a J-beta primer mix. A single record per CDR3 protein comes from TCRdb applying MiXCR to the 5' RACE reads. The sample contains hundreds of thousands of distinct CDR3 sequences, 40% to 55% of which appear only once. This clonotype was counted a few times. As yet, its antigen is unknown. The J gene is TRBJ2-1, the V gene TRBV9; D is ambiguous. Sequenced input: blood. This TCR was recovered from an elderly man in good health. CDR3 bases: TGTGCCAGCAGCGTAGTTGGGGACTCCTACAATGAGCAGTTCTTC. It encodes CASSVVGDSYNEQFF.